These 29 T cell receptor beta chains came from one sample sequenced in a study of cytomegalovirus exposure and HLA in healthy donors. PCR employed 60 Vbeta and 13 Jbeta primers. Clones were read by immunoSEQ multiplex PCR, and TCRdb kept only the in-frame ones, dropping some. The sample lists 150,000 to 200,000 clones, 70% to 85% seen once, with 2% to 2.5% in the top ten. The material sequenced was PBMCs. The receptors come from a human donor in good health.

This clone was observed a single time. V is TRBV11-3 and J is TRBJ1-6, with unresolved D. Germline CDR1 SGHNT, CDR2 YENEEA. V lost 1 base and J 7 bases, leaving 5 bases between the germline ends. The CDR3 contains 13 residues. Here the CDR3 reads CASSLVLNSPLHF. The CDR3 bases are TGTGCCAGCAGCTTAGTCCTAAATTCACCCCTCCACTTT.

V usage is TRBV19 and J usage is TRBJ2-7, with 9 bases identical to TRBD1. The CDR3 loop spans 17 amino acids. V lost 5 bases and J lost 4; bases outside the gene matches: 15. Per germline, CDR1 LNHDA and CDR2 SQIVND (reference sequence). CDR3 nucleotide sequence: TGTGCCAGTAGTCCTAGACCCTGGACAGGGGAAAGGTACGAGCAGTACTTC. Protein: CASSPRPWTGERYEQYF. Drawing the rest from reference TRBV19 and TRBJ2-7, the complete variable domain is DGGITQSPKYLFRKEGQNVTLSCEQNLNHDAMYWYRQDPGQGLRLIYYSQIVNDFQKGDIAEGYSVSREKKESFPLTVTSAQKNPTAFYLCASSPRPWTGERYEQYFGPGTRLTVT.

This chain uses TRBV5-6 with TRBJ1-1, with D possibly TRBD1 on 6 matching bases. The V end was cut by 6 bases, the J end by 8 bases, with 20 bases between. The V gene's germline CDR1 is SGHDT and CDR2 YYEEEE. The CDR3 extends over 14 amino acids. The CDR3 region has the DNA TGTGCCAGCACAGGGGATTTAGGTAATGGGGAAGCTTTCTTT. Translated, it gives CASTGDLGNGEAFF. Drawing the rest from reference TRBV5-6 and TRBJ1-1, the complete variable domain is DAGVTQSPTHLIKTRGQQVTLRCSPKSGHDTVSWYQQALGQGPQFIFQYYEEEERQRGNFPDRFSGHQFPNYSSELNVNALLLGDSALYLCASTGDLGNGEAFFGQGTRLTVV.

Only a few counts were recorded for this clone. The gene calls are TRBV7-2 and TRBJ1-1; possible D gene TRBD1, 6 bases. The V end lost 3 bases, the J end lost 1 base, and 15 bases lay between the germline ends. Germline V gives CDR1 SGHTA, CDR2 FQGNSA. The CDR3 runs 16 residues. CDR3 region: CASSFSVGAPNTEAFF. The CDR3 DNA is TGTGCCAGCAGCTTTTCTGTGGGGGCCCCGAACACTGAAGCTTTCTTT.

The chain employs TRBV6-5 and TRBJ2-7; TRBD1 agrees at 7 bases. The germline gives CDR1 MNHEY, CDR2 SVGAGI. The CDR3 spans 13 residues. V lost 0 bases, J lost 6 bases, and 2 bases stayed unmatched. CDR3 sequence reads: CASSYSTGSEQYF. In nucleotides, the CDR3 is TGTGCCAGCAGTTACTCGACAGGGTCCGAGCAGTACTTC.

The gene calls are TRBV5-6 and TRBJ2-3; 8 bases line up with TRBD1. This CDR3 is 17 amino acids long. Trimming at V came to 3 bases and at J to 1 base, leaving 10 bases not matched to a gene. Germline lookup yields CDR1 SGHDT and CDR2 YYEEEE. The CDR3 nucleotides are TGTGCCAGCAGCTCAACCCAGGGGGCGTGGGGCACAGATACGCAGTATTTT. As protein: CASSSTQGAWGTDTQYF.

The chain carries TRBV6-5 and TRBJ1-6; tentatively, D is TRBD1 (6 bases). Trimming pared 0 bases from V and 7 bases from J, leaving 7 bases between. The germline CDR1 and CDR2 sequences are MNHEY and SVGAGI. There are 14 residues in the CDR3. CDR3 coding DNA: TGTGCCAGCAGTTACTCGCAGGGGAATTCACCCCTCCACTTT. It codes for CASSYSQGNSPLHF.

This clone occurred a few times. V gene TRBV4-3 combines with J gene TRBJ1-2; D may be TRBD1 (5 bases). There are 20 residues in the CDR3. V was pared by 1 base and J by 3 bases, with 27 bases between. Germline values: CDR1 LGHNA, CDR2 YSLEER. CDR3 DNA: TGCGCCAGCAGCCAAGTGAATCCGGGCGGGGGGTATGTAATGGACTATGGCTACACCTTC. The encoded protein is CASSQVNPGGGYVMDYGYTF.

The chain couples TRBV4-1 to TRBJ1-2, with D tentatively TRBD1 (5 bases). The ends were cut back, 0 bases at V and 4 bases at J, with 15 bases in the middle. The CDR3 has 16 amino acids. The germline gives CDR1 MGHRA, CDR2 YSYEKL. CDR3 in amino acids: CASSQDKTAKGYGYTF. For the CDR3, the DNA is TGCGCCAGCAGCCAAGATAAGACAGCGAAGGGCTATGGCTACACCTTC.

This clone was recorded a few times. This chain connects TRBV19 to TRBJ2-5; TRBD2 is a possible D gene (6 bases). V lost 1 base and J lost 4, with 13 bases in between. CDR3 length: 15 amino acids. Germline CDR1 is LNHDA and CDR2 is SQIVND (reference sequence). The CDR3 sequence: CASSIGLLGGETQYF. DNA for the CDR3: TGTGCCAGTAGTATAGGCTTACTGGGGGGAGAGACCCAGTACTTC.

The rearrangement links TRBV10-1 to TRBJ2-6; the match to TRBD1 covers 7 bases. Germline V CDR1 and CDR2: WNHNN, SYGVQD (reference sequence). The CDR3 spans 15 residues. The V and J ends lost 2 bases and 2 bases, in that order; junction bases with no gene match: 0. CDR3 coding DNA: TGCGCCAGCAGTGAGCAGGGGGCTGGGGCCAACGTCCTGACTTTC. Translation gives CASSEQGAGANVLTF.

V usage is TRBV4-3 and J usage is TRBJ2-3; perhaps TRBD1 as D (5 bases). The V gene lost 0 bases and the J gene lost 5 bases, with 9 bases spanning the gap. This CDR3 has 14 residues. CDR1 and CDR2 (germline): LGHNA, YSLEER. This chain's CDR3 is CASSQERGGDTQYF. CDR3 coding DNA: TGCGCCAGCAGCCAAGAAAGGGGTGGAGATACGCAGTATTTT.

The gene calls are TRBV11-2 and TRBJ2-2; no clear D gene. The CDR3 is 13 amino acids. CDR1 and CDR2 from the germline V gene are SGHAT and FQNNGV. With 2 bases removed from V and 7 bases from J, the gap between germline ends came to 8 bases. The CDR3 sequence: CASSLTGFGELFF. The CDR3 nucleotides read TGTGCCAGCAGCTTAACCGGGTTCGGGGAGCTGTTTTTT.

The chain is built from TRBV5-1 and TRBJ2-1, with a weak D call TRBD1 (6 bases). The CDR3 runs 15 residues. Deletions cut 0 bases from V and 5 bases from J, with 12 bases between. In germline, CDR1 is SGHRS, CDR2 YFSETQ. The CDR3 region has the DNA TGCGCCAGCAGCTTGGCCGAGGGGGTTAACAATGAGCAGTTCTTC. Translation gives CASSLAEGVNNEQFF.

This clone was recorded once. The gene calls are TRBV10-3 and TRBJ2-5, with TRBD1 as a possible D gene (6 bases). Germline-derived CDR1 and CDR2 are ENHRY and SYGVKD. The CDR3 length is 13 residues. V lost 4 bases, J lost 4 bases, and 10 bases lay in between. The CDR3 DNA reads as TGTGCCATCAGTGTGGGGGCGGGAGAGACCCAGTACTTC. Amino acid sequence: CAISVGAGETQYF.

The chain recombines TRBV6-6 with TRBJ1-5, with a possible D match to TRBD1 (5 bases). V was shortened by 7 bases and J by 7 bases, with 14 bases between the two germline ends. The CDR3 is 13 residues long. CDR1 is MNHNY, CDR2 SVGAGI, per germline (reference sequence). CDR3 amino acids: CASNWGREQPQHF. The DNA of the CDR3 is TGTGCCAGCAACTGGGGCAGGGAACAGCCCCAGCATTTT.

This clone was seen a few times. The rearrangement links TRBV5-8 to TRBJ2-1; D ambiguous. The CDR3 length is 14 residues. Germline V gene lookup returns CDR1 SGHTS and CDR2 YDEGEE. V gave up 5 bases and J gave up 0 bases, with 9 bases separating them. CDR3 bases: TGTGCCAGCAGAGTATCGAGCTCCTACAATGAGCAGTTCTTC. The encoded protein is CASRVSSSYNEQFF.

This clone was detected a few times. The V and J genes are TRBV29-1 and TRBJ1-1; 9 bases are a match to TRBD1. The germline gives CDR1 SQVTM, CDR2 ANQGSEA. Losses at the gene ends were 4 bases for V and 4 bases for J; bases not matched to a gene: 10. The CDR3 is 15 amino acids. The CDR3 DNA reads TGCAGCGTTGCATTTAGGGACAGGGTGAGCACTGAAGCTTTCTTT. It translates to CSVAFRDRVSTEAFF.

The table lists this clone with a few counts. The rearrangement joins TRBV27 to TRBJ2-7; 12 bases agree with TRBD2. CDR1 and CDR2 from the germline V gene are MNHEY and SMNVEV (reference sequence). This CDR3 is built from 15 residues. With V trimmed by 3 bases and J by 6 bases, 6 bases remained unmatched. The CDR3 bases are TGTGCCAGCAGTTTCGTCTCTAGCGGGGGGGCCGAGCAGTACTTC. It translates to CASSFVSSGGAEQYF.

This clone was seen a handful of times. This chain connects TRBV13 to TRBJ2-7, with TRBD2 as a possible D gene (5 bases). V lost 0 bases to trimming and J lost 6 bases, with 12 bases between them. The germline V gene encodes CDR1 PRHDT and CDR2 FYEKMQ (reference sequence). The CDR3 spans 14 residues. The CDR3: CASSLGLDEGEQYF. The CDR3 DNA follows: TGTGCCAGCAGCTTAGGGCTCGACGAGGGCGAGCAGTACTTC.

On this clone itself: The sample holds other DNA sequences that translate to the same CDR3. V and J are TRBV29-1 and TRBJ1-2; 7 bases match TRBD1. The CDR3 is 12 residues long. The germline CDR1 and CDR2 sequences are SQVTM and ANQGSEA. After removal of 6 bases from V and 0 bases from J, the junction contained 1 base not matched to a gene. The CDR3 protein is CSVGTANYGYTF. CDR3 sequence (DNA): TGCAGCGTGGGGACAGCTAACTATGGCTACACCTTC.

CDR3 sequence reads: CASSAGLAGARTGELFF. CDR3 nucleotides: TGTGCCAGCAGCGCGGGACTAGCGGGGGCTCGCACCGGGGAGCTGTTTTTT. The rearrangement uses TRBV7-6 and TRBJ2-2; 14 nucleotides align to TRBD2. The CDR3 extends over 17 amino acids. CDR1 and CDR2 from the germline V gene are SGHVS and FNYEAQ. Unmatched junction bases numbered 6, after V lost 5 bases and J lost 4 bases.

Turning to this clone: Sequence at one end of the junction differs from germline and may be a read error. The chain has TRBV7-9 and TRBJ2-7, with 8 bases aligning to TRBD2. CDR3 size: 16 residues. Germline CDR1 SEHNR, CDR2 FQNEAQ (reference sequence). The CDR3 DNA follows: TGTTCCAGCAGCTTAACGGGGGGGTCGGGGTCCTACGAGCAGTACTTC. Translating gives CSSSLTGGSGSYEQYF.

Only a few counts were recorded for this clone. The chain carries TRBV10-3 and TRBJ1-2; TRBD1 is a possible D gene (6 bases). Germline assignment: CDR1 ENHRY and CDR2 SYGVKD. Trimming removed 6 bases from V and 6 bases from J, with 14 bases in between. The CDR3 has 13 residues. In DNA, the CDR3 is TGTGCCATCAGCTCATTATCAGGGGATGGCTACACCTTC. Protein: CAISSLSGDGYTF.

CDR3 in amino acids: CASSLFGGMNTEAFF. In DNA, the CDR3 is TGTGCCAGCAGCCTATTCGGGGGTATGAACACTGAAGCTTTCTTT. V usage is TRBV7-2 and J usage is TRBJ1-1; TRBD1 might be the D (5 bases). V lost 5 bases to trimming and J lost 0 bases, with 13 bases between them. CDR3 size: 15 residues. In germline, CDR1 is SGHTA, CDR2 FQGNSA. Combining the CDR3 with reference TRBV7-2 and TRBJ1-1 gives the whole variable domain GAGVSQSPSNKVTEKGKDVELRCDPISGHTALYWYRQSLGQGLEFLIYFQGNSAPDKSGLPSDRFSAERTGGSVSTLTIQRTQQEDSAVYLCASSLFGGMNTEAFFGQGTRLTVV.

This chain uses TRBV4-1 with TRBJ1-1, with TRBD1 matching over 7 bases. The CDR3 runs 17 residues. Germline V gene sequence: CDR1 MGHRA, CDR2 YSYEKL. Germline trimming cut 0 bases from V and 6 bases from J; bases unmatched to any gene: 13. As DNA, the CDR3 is TGCGCCAGCAGCCAAGAGAGTCGCGTCAGGGGGTTCCCTGAAGCTTTCTTT. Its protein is CASSQESRVRGFPEAFF.

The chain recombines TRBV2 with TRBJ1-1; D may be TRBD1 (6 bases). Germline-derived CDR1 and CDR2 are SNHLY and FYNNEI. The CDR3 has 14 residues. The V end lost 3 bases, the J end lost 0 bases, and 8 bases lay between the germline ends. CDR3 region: CASSDGTLNTEAFF. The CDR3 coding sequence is TGTGCCAGCAGTGACGGGACACTGAACACTGAAGCTTTCTTT.

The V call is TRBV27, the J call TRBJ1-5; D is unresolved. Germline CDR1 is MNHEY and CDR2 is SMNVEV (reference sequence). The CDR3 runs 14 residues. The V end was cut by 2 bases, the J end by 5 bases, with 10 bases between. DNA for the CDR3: TGTGCCAGCAGTTTAGACACCCCGGATCAGCCCCAGCATTTT. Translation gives CASSLDTPDQPQHF.

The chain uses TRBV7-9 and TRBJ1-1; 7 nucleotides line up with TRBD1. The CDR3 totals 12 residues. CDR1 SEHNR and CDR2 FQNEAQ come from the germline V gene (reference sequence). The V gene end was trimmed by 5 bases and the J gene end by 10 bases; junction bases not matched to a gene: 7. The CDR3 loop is CASSPDRVAAFF. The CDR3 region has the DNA TGTGCCAGCAGCCCCGACAGGGTCGCAGCTTTCTTT.